This T cell receptor (beta chain) was identified in a study of T cells after yellow fever vaccination. TCRdb analysed the 5' RACE reads with MiXCR anew, one entry per CDR3 protein. The sample lists 300,000 to 350,000 distinct CDR3 sequences, roughly 10% occurring once. About this clonotype itself: The antigen remains unidentified.

Study-level findings and limits: Clonotypes found in both CD4 and CD8 compartments made up a small share. Subsequent to the booster, the majority of primary-vaccination clones reappeared (roughly 96% CD4, about 90% CD8). A secondary response was less intense yet reached its peak sooner, at day 5 versus 15.

The receptor comes from a man younger than 30 who received the YFV17D yellow fever vaccine. The sequenced sample was CD4+ T cells sorted from PBMCs, obtained 45 days after the yellow fever booster vaccination.

The CDR3 bases are TGCAGTGCTAGGACTGCCGGACAGGGGTTTTTAAGCTCCTACAATGAGCAGTTCTTC. Translating it yields CSARTAGQGFLSSYNEQFF. This chain connects TRBV20-1 to TRBJ2-1; 9 bases fit TRBD1. This CDR3 comprises 19 residues. CDR1 and CDR2 (germline): DFQATT, SNEGSKA (reference sequence). The V segment lost 3 bases and the J segment 0 bases; nucleotides outside the gene matches: 15.